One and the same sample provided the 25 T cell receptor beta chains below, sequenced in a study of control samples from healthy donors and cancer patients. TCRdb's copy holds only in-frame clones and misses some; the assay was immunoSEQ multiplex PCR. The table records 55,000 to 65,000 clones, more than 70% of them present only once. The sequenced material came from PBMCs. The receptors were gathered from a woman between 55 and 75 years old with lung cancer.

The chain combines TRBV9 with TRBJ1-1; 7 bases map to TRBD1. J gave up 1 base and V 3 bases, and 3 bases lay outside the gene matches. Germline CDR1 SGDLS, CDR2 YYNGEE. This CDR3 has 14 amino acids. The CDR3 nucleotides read TGTGCCAGCAGCGCCGGGACAGCGAACACTGAAGCTTTCTTT. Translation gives CASSAGTANTEAFF.

CDR3 sequence: CASSGAAGELFF. In DNA form, the CDR3 reads TGTGCCAGTAGCGGGGCGGCCGGGGAGCTGTTTTTT. The chain uses TRBV19 and TRBJ2-2; either TRBD1 or TRBD2 may fit D (5 bases each). Trimming took 6 bases from V and 6 from J, leaving 8 bases between them. Germline V gene data show CDR1 as LNHDA and CDR2 as SQIVND (reference sequence). This CDR3 is built from 12 residues.

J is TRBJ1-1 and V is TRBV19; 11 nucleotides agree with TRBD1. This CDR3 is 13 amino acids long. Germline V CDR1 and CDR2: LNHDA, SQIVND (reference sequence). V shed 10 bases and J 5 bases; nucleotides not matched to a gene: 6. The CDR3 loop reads CATSGQGVTEAFF. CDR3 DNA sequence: TGTGCCACCTCGGGACAGGGGGTAACTGAAGCTTTCTTT.

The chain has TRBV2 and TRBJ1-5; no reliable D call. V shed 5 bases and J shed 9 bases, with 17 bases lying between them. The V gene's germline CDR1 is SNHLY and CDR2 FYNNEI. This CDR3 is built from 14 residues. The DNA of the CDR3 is TGTGCCAGCAGTAGGCGCGGGTCGGCGTTGCCCCAGCATTTT. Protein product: CASSRRGSALPQHF.

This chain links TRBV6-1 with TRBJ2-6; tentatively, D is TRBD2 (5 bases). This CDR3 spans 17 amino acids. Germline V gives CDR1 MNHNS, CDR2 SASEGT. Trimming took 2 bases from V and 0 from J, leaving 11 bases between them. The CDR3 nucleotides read TGTGCCAGCAGTGAATATTGGGGAGCCTCTGGGGCCAACGTCCTGACTTTC. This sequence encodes CASSEYWGASGANVLTF.

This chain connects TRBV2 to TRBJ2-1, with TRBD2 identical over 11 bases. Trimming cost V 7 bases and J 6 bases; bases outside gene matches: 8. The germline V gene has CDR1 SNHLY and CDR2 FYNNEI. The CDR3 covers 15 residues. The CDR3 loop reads CASTPGTSGFNEQFF. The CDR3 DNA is TGTGCCAGCACCCCTGGGACTAGCGGATTCAATGAGCAGTTCTTC.

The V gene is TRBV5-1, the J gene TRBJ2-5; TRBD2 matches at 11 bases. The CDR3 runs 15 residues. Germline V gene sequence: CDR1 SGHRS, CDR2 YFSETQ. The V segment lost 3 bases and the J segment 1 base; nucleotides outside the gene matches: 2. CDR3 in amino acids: CASSSGLAGQETQYF. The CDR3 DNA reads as TGCGCCAGCAGCTCCGGACTAGCGGGCCAAGAGACCCAGTACTTC.

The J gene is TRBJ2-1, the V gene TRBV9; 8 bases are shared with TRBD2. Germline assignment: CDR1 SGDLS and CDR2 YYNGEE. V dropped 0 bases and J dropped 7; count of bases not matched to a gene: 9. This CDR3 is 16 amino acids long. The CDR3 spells CASSVVSSGGPNEQFF. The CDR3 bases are TGTGCCAGCAGCGTAGTATCCAGCGGGGGCCCGAATGAGCAGTTCTTC.

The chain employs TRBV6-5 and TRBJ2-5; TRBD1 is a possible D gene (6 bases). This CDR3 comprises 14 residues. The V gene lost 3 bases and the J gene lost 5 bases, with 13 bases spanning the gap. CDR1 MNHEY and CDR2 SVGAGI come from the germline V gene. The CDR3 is CASSYGQPEETQYF. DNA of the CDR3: TGTGCCAGCAGTTATGGACAGCCAGAGGAGACCCAGTACTTC.

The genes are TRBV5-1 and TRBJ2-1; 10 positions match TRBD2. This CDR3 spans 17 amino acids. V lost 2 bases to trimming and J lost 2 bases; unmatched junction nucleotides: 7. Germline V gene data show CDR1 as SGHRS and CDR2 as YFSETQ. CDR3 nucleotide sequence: TGCGCCAGCAGCTTTCGGTTAGCGGGAGGAACCTACAATGAGCAGTTCTTC. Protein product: CASSFRLAGGTYNEQFF.

The CDR3 sequence is CASSLANEQFF. Here the CDR3 DNA reads TGCGCCAGCAGCCTGGCCAATGAGCAGTTCTTC. The gene calls are TRBV5-1 and TRBJ2-1; no reliable D call. V lost 4 bases and J lost 6, with 5 bases in between. CDR1 SGHRS and CDR2 YFSETQ come from the germline V gene. The CDR3 spans 11 residues.

This chain's CDR3 is CASSVTSGVPTEAFF. For the CDR3, the DNA is TGCGCCAGCAGCGTTACGTCAGGGGTTCCCACTGAAGCTTTCTTT. V gene TRBV5-1 combines with J gene TRBJ1-1, with TRBD1 as a possible D gene (6 bases). The CDR3 is 15 residues long. Trimming cost V 4 bases and J 4 bases, with 17 bases left between them. Germline V gene sequence: CDR1 SGHRS, CDR2 YFSETQ.

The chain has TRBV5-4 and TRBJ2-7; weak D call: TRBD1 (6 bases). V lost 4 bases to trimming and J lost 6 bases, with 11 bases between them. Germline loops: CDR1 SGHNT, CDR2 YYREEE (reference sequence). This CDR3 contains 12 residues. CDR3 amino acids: CASSLDSGEQYF. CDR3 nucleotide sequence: TGTGCCAGCAGCCTGGACAGCGGCGAGCAGTACTTC.

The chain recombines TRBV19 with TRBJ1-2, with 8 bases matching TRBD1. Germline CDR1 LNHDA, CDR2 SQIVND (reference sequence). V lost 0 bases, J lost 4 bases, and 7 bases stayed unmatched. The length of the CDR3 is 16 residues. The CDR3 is CASSIDGRDRTYGYTF. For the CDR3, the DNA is TGTGCCAGTAGTATAGATGGGCGGGACAGGACCTATGGCTACACCTTC.

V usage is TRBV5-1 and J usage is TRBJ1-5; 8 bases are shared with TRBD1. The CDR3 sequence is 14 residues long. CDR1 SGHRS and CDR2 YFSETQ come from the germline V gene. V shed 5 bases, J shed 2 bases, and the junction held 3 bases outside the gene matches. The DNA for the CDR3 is TGCGCCAGCAGTCAGGGGGCCGGCAATCAGCCCCAGCATTTT. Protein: CASSQGAGNQPQHF. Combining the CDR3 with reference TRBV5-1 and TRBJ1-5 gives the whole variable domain KAGVTQTPRYLIKTRGQQVTLSCSPISGHRSVSWYQQTPGQGLQFLFEYFSETQRNKGNFPGRFSGRQFSNSRSEMNVSTLELGDSALYLCASSQGAGNQPQHFGDGTRLSIL.

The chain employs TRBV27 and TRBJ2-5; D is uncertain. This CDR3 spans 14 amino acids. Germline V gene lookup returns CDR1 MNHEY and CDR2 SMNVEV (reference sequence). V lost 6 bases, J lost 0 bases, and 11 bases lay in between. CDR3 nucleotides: TGTGCCAGCAGAAGAGGACGGAACCAAGAGACCCAGTACTTC. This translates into CASRRGRNQETQYF.

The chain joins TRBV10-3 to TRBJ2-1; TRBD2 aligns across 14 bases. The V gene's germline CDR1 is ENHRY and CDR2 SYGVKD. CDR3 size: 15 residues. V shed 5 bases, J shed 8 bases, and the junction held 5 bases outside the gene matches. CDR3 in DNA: TGTGCCATCAGTACCGGGACTAGCGGGGGATATGAGCAGTTCTTC. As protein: CAISTGTSGGYEQFF.

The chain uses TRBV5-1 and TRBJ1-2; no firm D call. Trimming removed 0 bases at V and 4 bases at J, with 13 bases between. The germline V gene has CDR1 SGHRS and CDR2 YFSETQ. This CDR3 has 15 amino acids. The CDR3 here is CASSLDAPASYGYTF. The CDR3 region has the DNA TGCGCCAGCAGCTTGGATGCCCCAGCTAGCTATGGCTACACCTTC.

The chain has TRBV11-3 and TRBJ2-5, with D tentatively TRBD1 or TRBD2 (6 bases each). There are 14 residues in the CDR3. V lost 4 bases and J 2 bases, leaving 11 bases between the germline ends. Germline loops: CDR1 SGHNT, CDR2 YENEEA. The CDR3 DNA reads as TGTGCCAGCAGCTCCGGGGGCGAACAAGAGACCCAGTACTTC. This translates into CASSSGGEQETQYF.

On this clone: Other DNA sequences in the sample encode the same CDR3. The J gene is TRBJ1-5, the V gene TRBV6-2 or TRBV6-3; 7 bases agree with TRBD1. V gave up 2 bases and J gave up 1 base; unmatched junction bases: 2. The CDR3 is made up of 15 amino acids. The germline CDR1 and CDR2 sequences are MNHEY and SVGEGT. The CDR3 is CASSYPRGSNQPQHF. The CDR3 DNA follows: TGTGCCAGCAGTTACCCCAGGGGGAGCAATCAGCCCCAGCATTTT.

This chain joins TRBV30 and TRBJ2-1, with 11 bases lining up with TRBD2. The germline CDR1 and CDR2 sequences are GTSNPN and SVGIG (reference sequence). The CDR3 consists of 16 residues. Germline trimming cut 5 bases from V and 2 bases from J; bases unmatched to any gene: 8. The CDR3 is CAWGVAGGQPYNEQFF. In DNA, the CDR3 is TGTGCCTGGGGGGTAGCGGGAGGGCAACCCTACAATGAGCAGTTCTTC.

Here the CDR3 reads CASSLGQPQNTEAFF. The CDR3 DNA follows: TGTGCCAGCAGCTTGGGACAGCCCCAGAACACTGAAGCTTTCTTT. The rearrangement uses TRBV7-9 and TRBJ1-1, with 7 bases matching TRBD1. This CDR3 region has 15 residues. Trimming cost V 3 bases and J 1 base; bases outside gene matches: 5. The germline V gene encodes CDR1 SEHNR and CDR2 FQNEAQ (reference sequence).

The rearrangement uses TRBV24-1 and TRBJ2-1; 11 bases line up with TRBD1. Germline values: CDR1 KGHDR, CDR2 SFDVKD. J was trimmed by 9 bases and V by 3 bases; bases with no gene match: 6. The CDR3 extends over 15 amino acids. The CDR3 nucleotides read TGTGCCACCAGTGATGTGGGACAGGGGGTGGGTGAGCAGTTCTTC. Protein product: CATSDVGQGVGEQFF.

The CDR3 DNA is TGTGCCACCAGCAGAGACCCTGTAGAGACCCAGTACTTC. Translation: CATSRDPVETQYF. The J gene is TRBJ2-5, the V gene TRBV15; D is ambiguous. V dropped 0 bases and J dropped 4 bases, with 6 bases sitting between them. This CDR3 is built from 13 residues. Germline V gene data show CDR1 as LNHNV and CDR2 as YYDKDF (reference sequence).

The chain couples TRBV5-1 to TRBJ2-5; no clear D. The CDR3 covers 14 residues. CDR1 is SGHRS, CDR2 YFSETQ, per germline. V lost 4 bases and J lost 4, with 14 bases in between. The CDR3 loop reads CASSQHGPPETQYF. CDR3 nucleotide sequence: TGCGCCAGCAGCCAACACGGGCCCCCAGAGACCCAGTACTTC. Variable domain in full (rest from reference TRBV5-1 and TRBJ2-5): KAGVTQTPRYLIKTRGQQVTLSCSPISGHRSVSWYQQTPGQGLQFLFEYFSETQRNKGNFPGRFSGRQFSNSRSEMNVSTLELGDSALYLCASSQHGPPETQYFGPGTRLLVL.